This entry concerns a single T cell receptor beta chain. Looked up from germline, CDR1 is MGHDK and CDR2 is SYGVNS. The CDR3 has 11 residues. The TCR libraries each used total RNA (about 3,500 ng per library). Following a re-call of the 5' RACE reads, TCRdb has one entry per CDR3 protein and lacks DNA. Its table records 90,000 to 110,000 distinct CDR3 sequences. This sample is part of a study of monozygotic twins with inflammatory bowel disease. The receptor's source is a human donor with ulcerative colitis or Crohn's disease, or a healthy co-twin of an affected twin (not recorded which). V gene TRBV25-1 combines with J gene TRBJ1-4. The sequenced sample consisted of blood. The CDR3 reads CASSQRQKLFF.